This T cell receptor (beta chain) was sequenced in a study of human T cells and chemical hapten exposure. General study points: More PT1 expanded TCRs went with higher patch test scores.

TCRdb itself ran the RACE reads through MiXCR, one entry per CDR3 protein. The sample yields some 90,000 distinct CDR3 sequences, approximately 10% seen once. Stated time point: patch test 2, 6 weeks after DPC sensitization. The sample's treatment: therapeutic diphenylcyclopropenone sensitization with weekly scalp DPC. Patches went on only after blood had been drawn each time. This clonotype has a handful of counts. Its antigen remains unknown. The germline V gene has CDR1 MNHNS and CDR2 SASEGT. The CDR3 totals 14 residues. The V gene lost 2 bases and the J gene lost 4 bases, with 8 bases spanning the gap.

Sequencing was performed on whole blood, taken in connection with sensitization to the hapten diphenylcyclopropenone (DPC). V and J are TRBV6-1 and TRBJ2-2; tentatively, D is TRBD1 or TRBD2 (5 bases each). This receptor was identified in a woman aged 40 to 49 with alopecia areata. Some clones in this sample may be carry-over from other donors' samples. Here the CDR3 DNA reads TGTGCCAGCAGTGAATGGGGGAGCACCGGGGAGCTGTTTTTT. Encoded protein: CASSEWGSTGELFF.